Listed below are T cell receptor beta chains from one sample, sequenced in a study of regulatory T cells in long-lasting Graves disease. A single record per CDR3 protein comes from TCRdb applying MiXCR to the multiplex PCR reads. This sample carries around 360,000 distinct CDR3 sequences, around 15% of them seen once, and the ten largest clones take 20%. These same records also appear under a second study, on T cells in Graves' hyperthyroidism and ophthalmopathy.

The sample here was peripheral blood mononuclear cells (PBMCs), taken at new diagnosis, from a patient treated with antithyroid drugs. These receptors were obtained from a woman under 30 with Graves disease. The CDR3 runs from the conserved cysteine through the conserved F or W. D genes are given only for firm matches. Clone sizes are given selectively: once, few, many, or a class where the clone is expanded.

few,.,TRBV7-9,TRBJ1-2,TGTGCCAGCTTCGTGGCGGGGGCGCCGGGCTACACCTTC,CASFVAGAPGYTF
.,.,TRBV19,TRBJ1-1,TGTGCCAGTAGTATAGAAAGGGGGACACCGAACACTGAAGCTTTCTTT,CASSIERGTPNTEAFF
few,.,TRBV5-1,TRBJ1-5,TGCGCCAGCAGCTTGGCCGGGTCGGATCAGCCCCAGCATTTT,CASSLAGSDQPQHF
few,TRBD1,TRBV28,TRBJ2-6,TGTGCCAGCAGTTCTCACCAGGGGGTTGGGGCCAACGTCCTGACTTTC,CASSSHQGVGANVLTF
.,TRBD2,TRBV2,TRBJ2-2,TGTGCCAGCACCGGGACTAGGACCGGGGAGCTGTTTTTT,CASTGTRTGELFF
many,.,TRBV30,TRBJ2-7,TGTGCCTGGATCGGACCCTACGAGCAGTACTTC,CAWIGPYEQYF
.,TRBD2,TRBV6-1,TRBJ2-3,TGTGCCACTTCTAGCGGGAGTCCCCCCTACACAGATACGCAGTATTTT,CATSSGSPPYTDTQYF
few,TRBD2,TRBV5-4,TRBJ2-5,TGTGCCAGCAGCTTGCGTATAGCGGGGAAAGAGACCCAGTACTTC,CASSLRIAGKETQYF
.,.,TRBV6-5,TRBJ1-5,TGTGCCAGCAGTTCACGCCAGGGCTCGGCTTTAATGGGCAATCAGCCCCAGCATTTT,CASSSRQGSALMGNQPQHF
.,TRBD2,TRBV20-1,TRBJ2-1,TGCAGTGCTAGGTCCGGGTCACTAGCGGGAGAGGGTGAGCAGTTCTTC,CSARSGSLAGEGEQFF